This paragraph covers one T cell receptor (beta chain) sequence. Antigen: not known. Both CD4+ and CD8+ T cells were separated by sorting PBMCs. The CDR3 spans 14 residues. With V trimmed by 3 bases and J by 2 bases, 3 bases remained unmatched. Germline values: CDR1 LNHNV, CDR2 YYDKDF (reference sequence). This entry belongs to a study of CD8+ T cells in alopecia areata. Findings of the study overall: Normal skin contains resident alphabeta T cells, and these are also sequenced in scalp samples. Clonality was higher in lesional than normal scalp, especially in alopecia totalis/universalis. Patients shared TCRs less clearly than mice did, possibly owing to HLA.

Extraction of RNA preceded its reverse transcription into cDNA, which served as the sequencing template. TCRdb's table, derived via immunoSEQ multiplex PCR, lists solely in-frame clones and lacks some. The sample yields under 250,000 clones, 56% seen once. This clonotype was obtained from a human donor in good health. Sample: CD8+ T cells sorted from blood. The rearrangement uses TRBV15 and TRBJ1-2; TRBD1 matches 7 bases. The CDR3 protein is CATSSRDRNYGYTF. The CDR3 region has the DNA TGTGCCACCAGCAGCCGGGACAGAAACTATGGCTACACCTTC.